This T cell receptor (beta chain) is from a study of blood T cell repertoires in COVID-19. Looking at the study overall: PBMCs, B-cell-depleted T cells, or T cells were the source of the cDNA or gDNA that made up the material.

Per the authors' pipeline: Amplification with reference gene primers provided the estimates of nucleated cell counts. Clones were sequenced by immunoSEQ multiplex PCR, and TCRdb holds only the in-frame ones, with some missing. The V and J calls and clone size come from that table; D and trimming were worked out from the DNA. Of under 35,000 clones detected, more than 75% appear once; the ten largest clones hold approximately 29%. This clone was picked up one time. Germline lookup yields CDR1 SGHRS and CDR2 YFSETQ. V dropped 4 bases and J dropped 0 bases, with 19 bases sitting between them. There are 18 residues in the CDR3.

The sequenced sample consisted of peripheral blood. This chain connects TRBV5-1 to TRBJ1-4; unclear D gene. The TCR comes from a man of 80 years or more with acute or convalescent COVID-19. CDR3 sequence: CASSGGRQHGATNEKLFF. DNA for the CDR3: TGCGCCAGCAGCGGCGGGAGGCAGCATGGAGCAACTAATGAAAAACTGTTTTTT.